This T cell receptor (beta chain) derives from a study of blood T cells in healthy people across ages. Across the whole study: About one barcoded beta molecule per two T cells came from capture by template switching. Study-level findings and limits: Roughly linearly, TCR beta diversity per million T cells fell as age increased. The study found more naive CD4+ cells and higher diversity in long-lived than aged donors.

With regard to this clonotype: The antigen remains unidentified.

A J-beta primer mix and a sample-barcoded 5' primer were used in a second PCR of roughly 7 to 12 cycles. TCRdb used MiXCR to reprocess the 5' RACE reads, holding one entry per CDR3 protein. The repertoire consists of around 800,000 distinct CDR3 sequences, with around two fifths occurring once and the leading ten covering roughly 18%. The CDR3 loop spans 14 amino acids. The V end was cut by 2 bases, the J end by 2 bases, with 9 bases between. Looked up from germline, CDR1 is ENHRY and CDR2 is SYGVKD. The V call is TRBV10-3, the J call TRBJ2-5; tentative D call: TRBD2 (6 bases). The TCR was taken from a man aged 55 to 70 in good health. The source material was blood. CDR3 residues: CAISEPGLQETQYF. The CDR3, as DNA: TGTGCCATCAGTGAGCCGGGACTGCAAGAGACCCAGTACTTC.